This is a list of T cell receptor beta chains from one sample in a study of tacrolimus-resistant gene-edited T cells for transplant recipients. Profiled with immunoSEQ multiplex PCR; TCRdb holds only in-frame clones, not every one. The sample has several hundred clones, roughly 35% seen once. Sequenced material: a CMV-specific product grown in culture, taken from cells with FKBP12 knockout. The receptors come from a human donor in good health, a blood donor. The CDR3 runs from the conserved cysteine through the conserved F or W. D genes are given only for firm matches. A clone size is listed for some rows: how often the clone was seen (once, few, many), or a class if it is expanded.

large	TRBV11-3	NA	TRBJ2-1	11	CASSFGDEQFF	TGTGCCAGCAGCTTTGGCGATGAGCAGTTCTTC
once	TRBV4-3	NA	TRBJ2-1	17	CASSQQRTKSSYNEQFF	TGCGCCAGCAGCCAACAAAGGACGAAGAGCTCCTACAATGAGCAGTTCTTC
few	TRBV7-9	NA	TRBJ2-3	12	CASSPLIDTQYF	TGTGCCAGCAGCCCTCTGATCGATACGCAGTATTTT
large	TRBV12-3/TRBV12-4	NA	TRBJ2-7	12	CASTPGTYEQYF	TGTGCCAGCACCCCGGGGACCTACGAGCAGTACTTC
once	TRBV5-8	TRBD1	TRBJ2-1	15	CASSFLGQGVNEQFF	TGTGCCAGCAGCTTTCTCGGACAGGGAGTAAATGAGCAGTTCTTC
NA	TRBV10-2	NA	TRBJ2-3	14	CASSEGASPSTQYF	TGCGCCAGCAGTGAGGGGGCCTCCCCCAGTACGCAGTATTTT
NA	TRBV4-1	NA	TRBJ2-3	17	CASSQEGGGPSTDTQYF	TGCGCCAGCAGCCAAGAGGGAGGGGGGCCTAGCACAGATACGCAGTATTTT
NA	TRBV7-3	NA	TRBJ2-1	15	CASSAGQSSYNEQFF	TGTGCCAGCAGCGCCGGACAGAGCTCCTACAATGAGCAGTTCTTC
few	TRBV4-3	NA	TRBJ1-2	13	CASSLQLGGGYTF	TGCGCCAGCAGCCTCCAACTGGGGGGTGGCTACACCTTC
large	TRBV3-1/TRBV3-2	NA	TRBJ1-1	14	CASSRTRAFLEAFF	TGTGCCAGCAGCCGAACGCGGGCCTTTCTTGAAGCTTTCTTT
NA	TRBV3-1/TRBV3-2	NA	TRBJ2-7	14	CASSLTPGRYEQYF	TGTGCCAGCAGCCTAACGCCAGGGCGGTACGAGCAGTACTTC
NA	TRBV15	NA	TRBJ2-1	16	CATSYLGQSSYNEQFF	TGTGCCACCTCCTACTTAGGACAGAGCTCCTACAATGAGCAGTTCTTC
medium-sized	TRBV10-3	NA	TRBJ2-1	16	CAISESKGNLYNEQFF	TGTGCCATCAGTGAGTCAAAGGGGAACCTTTACAATGAGCAGTTCTTC
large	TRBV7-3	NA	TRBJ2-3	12	CASSLGPDTQYF	TGTGCCAGCAGCTTGGGACCAGATACGCAGTATTTT
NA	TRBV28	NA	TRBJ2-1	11	CASRFINEQFF	TGTGCCAGCAGGTTCATCAATGAGCAGTTCTTC
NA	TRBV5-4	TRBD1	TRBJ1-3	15	CASSSTGTGYNTIYF	TGTGCCAGCAGCTCCACCGGGACAGGGTACAACACCATATATTTT
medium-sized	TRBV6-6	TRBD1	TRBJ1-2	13	CASIGQGARGYTF	TGTGCCAGCATCGGCCAGGGGGCGCGCGGCTACACCTTC
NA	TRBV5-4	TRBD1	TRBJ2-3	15	CASSQQGGRKDTQYF	TGTGCCAGCAGCCAACAGGGGGGTAGGAAAGATACGCAGTATTTT
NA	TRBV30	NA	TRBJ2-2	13	CAWSAYETGELFF	TGTGCCTGGAGTGCTTACGAAACCGGGGAGCTGTTTTTT
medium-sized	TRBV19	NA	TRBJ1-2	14	CASSPPGSWGGYTF	TGTGCCAGTAGTCCCCCAGGCTCGTGGGGAGGCTACACCTTC
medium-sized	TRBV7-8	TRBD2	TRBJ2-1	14	CASSAQRGHNEQFF	TGTGCCAGCAGCGCCCAGCGGGGACACAATGAGCAGTTCTTC
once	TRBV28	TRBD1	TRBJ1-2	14	CASSLAGQGAGYTF	TGTGCCAGCAGTTTAGCCGGACAGGGGGCTGGCTACACCTTC
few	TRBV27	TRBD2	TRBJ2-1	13	CASHGGASNEQFF	TGTGCCAGCCACGGGGGGGCCTCAAATGAGCAGTTCTTC
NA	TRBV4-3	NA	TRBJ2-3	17	CASSQEGGGPSTDTQYF	TGCGCCAGCAGCCAAGAAGGGGGGGGCCCTAGCACAGATACGCAGTATTTT
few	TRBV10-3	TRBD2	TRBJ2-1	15	CAISEMTSGVNEQFF	TGTGCCATCAGTGAAATGACTAGCGGGGTCAATGAGCAGTTCTTC
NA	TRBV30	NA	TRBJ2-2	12	CAWNEVTGELFF	TGTGCCTGGAATGAGGTTACCGGGGAGCTGTTTTTT
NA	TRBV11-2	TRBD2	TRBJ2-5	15	CASSSPGLAEETQYF	TGTGCCAGCAGCTCACCGGGACTAGCGGAAGAGACCCAGTACTTC
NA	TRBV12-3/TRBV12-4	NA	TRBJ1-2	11	CASSLTGGYTF	TGTGCCAGCAGTTTAACGGGAGGCTACACCTTC
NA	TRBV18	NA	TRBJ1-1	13	CASSPDTASEAFF	TGTGCCAGCTCACCGGACACGGCGTCTGAAGCTTTCTTT
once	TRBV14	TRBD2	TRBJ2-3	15	CASSPRGGTTDTQYF	TGTGCCAGCAGCCCCCGCGGGGGGACCACAGATACGCAGTATTTT
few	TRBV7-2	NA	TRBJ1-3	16	CASSFHTPGNGNTIYF	TGTGCCAGCAGCTTCCACACACCAGGGAACGGAAACACCATATATTTT
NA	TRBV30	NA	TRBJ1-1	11	CAWSPQQEAFF	TGTGCCTGGAGCCCTCAACAAGAAGCTTTCTTT
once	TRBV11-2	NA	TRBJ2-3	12	CASSPTPDTQYF	TGTGCCAGCAGCCCTACTCCCGATACGCAGTATTTT
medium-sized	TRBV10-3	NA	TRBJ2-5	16	CAISGLPGQTQETQYF	TGTGCCATCAGTGGCCTCCCTGGACAGACCCAGGAGACCCAGTACTTC
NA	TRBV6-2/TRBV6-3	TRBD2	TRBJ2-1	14	CASSWTSGDNEQFF	TGTGCCAGCAGCTGGACTAGCGGGGACAATGAGCAGTTCTTC
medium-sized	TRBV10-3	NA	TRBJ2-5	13	CAIAGTEQETQYF	TGTGCCATCGCGGGGACGGAACAAGAGACCCAGTACTTC
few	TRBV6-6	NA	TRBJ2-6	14	CASTRGVGANVLTF	TGTGCCAGCACGAGGGGCGTTGGGGCCAACGTCCTGACTTTC
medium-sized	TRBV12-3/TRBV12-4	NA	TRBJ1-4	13	CASSPNRDRLLFF	TGTGCCAGCAGCCCTAACCGGGACCGGTTACTGTTTTTT
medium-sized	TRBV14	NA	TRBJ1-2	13	CASSQGVNYGYTF	TGTGCCAGCAGCCAAGGAGTTAACTATGGCTACACCTTC
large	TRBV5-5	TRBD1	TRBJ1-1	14	CASSRQGGNTEAFF	TGTGCCAGCAGCCGACAGGGAGGGAACACTGAAGCTTTCTTT
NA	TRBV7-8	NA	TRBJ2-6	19	CASSYGRLGLSSGANVLTF	TGTGCCAGCAGCTACGGAAGGCTTGGCCTCAGCTCTGGGGCCAACGTCCTGACTTTC
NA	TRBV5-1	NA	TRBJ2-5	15	CASSNGQLNQETQYF	TGCGCCAGCAGCAACGGACAGCTAAACCAAGAGACCCAGTACTTC
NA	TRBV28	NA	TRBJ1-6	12	CASSLGHDTLHF	TGTGCCAGCAGTTTAGGCCATGACACCCTCCACTTT
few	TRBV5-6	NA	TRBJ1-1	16	CASSLRLGARNTEAFF	TGTGCCAGCAGCTTGAGGCTTGGTGCGCGGAACACTGAAGCTTTCTTT
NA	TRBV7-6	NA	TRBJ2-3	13	CASSLVLWDTQYF	TGTGCCAGCAGCTTAGTTCTATGGGATACGCAGTATTTT
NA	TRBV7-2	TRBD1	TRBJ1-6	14	CASSSGTGDSPLHF	TGTGCCAGCAGCTCCGGGACAGGGGATTCACCCCTCCACTTT
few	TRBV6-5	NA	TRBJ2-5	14	CASTGRGIGETQYF	TGTGCCAGCACGGGTCGTGGGATTGGGGAGACCCAGTACTTC